These T cell receptor beta chains were read from a single sample in a study of T cells expressing NK-cell markers. One entry per CDR3 protein, without DNA, is what TCRdb gives after re-calling the 5' RACE reads. The sample data list about 140,000 distinct CDR3 sequences. The sample was blood T cells: a sorted CD56 or NKG2C T cell subset, CD4+ or CD8+ T cells, or bulk PBMC T cells (not recorded which). The receptors originated from a young man in good health. CDR3s include the opening cysteine and the closing phenylalanine or tryptophan.

v_call: TRBV9
j_call: TRBJ2-1
cdr3_length: 15
cdr3_aa: CASSVVGALYNEQFF

v_call: TRBV7-9
j_call: TRBJ1-6
cdr3_length: 15
cdr3_aa: CASSAPGAYDSPLHF

v_call: TRBV7-6
j_call: TRBJ2-1
cdr3_length: 15
cdr3_aa: CASSLLEASGREWFF

v_call: TRBV5-5
j_call: TRBJ2-1
cdr3_length: 15
cdr3_aa: CASKVGQGDYNEQFF

v_call: TRBV5-1
j_call: TRBJ2-2
cdr3_length: 16
cdr3_aa: CASSKGTGGNTGELFF

v_call: TRBV10-3
j_call: TRBJ2-1
cdr3_length: 13
cdr3_aa: CAISDGTSREQFF

v_call: TRBV9
j_call: TRBJ2-3
cdr3_length: 15
cdr3_aa: CASSVGGAHTDTQYF

v_call: TRBV6-1
j_call: TRBJ2-7
cdr3_length: 13
cdr3_aa: CASSTGGSYEQYF

v_call: TRBV15
j_call: TRBJ2-7
cdr3_length: 13
cdr3_aa: CATSMGTAYEQYF

v_call: TRBV5-1
j_call: TRBJ2-5
cdr3_length: 17
cdr3_aa: CASSWGGLAGLEETQYF

v_call: TRBV10-3
j_call: TRBJ2-2
cdr3_length: 12
cdr3_aa: CATRGVDGELFF

v_call: TRBV29-1
j_call: TRBJ2-1
cdr3_length: 14
cdr3_aa: CSVGLDGPYNEQFF

v_call: TRBV27
j_call: TRBJ2-1
cdr3_length: 13
cdr3_aa: CASSFRSNIEQFF

v_call: TRBV11-2
j_call: TRBJ1-1
cdr3_length: 15
cdr3_aa: CASSLDYRGSTEAFF

v_call: TRBV19
j_call: TRBJ2-1
cdr3_length: 15
cdr3_aa: CASSMGLAGNNEQFF

v_call: TRBV29-1
j_call: TRBJ2-7
cdr3_length: 15
cdr3_aa: CSVEAYGQGYYEQYF

v_call: TRBV30
j_call: TRBJ2-1
cdr3_length: 14
cdr3_aa: CARAVRTSGDEQFF

v_call: TRBV6-4
j_call: TRBJ2-3
cdr3_length: 16
cdr3_aa: CASSDGRSSGTDTQYF

v_call: TRBV9
j_call: TRBJ2-7
cdr3_length: 15
cdr3_aa: CASSPQRTGTHEQYF

v_call: TRBV6-1
j_call: TRBJ1-5
cdr3_length: 11
cdr3_aa: CASSEGQPQHF

v_call: TRBV11-2
j_call: TRBJ2-1
cdr3_length: 16
cdr3_aa: CASSARLAGNLNEQFF

v_call: TRBV12-3/TRBV12-4
j_call: TRBJ2-1
cdr3_length: 17
cdr3_aa: CASSLPPGQGRYNEQFF

v_call: TRBV27
j_call: TRBJ2-7
cdr3_length: 17
cdr3_aa: CASSFLTPGLGISEQYF

v_call: TRBV24-1
j_call: TRBJ2-2
cdr3_length: 11
cdr3_aa: CATGWSGELFF

v_call: TRBV24-1
j_call: TRBJ2-2
cdr3_length: 15
cdr3_aa: CATSRLAGDTGELFF

v_call: TRBV14
j_call: TRBJ2-3
cdr3_length: 15
cdr3_aa: CASSQYRGSADTQYF

v_call: TRBV24-1
j_call: TRBJ2-7
cdr3_length: 13
cdr3_aa: CATSDLTDPEQYF

v_call: TRBV29-1
j_call: TRBJ2-1
cdr3_length: 14
cdr3_aa: CSVALALTYNEQFF

v_call: TRBV6-1
j_call: TRBJ2-2
cdr3_length: 14
cdr3_aa: CASTSGPPTGELFF

v_call: TRBV12-3/TRBV12-4
j_call: TRBJ2-2
cdr3_length: 19
cdr3_aa: CASSLNLGGGRADTGELFF

v_call: TRBV4-2
j_call: TRBJ2-6
cdr3_length: 17
cdr3_aa: CASSQGAQLDGANVLTF

v_call: TRBV7-9
j_call: TRBJ2-1
cdr3_length: 17
cdr3_aa: CASSGGVAGNSYNEQFF

v_call: TRBV29-1
j_call: TRBJ2-3
cdr3_length: 13
cdr3_aa: CSVTRANTDTQYF

v_call: TRBV6-1
j_call: TRBJ2-2
cdr3_length: 14
cdr3_aa: CASSQLANTGELFF

v_call: TRBV29-1
j_call: TRBJ2-1
cdr3_length: 16
cdr3_aa: CSVVWAGGPGYNEQFF

v_call: TRBV5-1
j_call: TRBJ1-2
cdr3_length: 14
cdr3_aa: CASSVDTSVYGYTF

v_call: TRBV12-5
j_call: TRBJ2-3
cdr3_length: 15
cdr3_aa: CASGWGTASTDTQYF

v_call: TRBV12-3/TRBV12-4
j_call: TRBJ2-7
cdr3_length: 17
cdr3_aa: CASSPYDRDPTYYEQYF

v_call: TRBV11-1
j_call: TRBJ2-3
cdr3_length: 15
cdr3_aa: CASSLGLAESNTQYF

v_call: TRBV7-8
j_call: TRBJ1-5
cdr3_length: 14
cdr3_aa: CASSPTVSNQPQHF

v_call: TRBV7-9
j_call: TRBJ2-2
cdr3_length: 15
cdr3_aa: CASAPTGGNTGELFF

v_call: TRBV14
j_call: TRBJ2-7
cdr3_length: 13
cdr3_aa: CASSRLAFLEQYF